The 18 T cell receptor beta chains in this list originate from one sample, sequenced in a study of a mutant IDH1 vaccine in newly diagnosed glioma. Method: immunoSEQ multiplex PCR; TCRdb's copy keeps in-frame clones and lacks some. The table includes about 36,000 clones, roughly 79% detected once. As to time point: week 5, during vaccination. Every vaccination contained 300 ug of the mutant IDH1 20-mer peptide and was paired with topical imiquimod. Which antigens these TCRs recognize remains unknown. The sample here was PBMCs, taken from a glioma patient whose treatment included an IDH1 peptide vaccine. These receptors originate from a man aged 45-60 years with glioma.

V and J are TRBV18 and TRBJ2-3, with TRBD2 as a possible D gene (7 bases). The germline V gene has CDR1 KGHSH and CDR2 LQKENI. Trimming pared 2 bases from V and 5 bases from J, leaving 20 bases between. The CDR3 covers 17 residues. The CDR3 here is CASSPNREAGPRDTQYF. DNA of the CDR3: TGTGCCAGCTCACCAAACAGGGAAGCGGGGCCGAGAGATACGCAGTATTTT.

The chain carries TRBV29-1 and TRBJ1-3; possibly TRBD1 for D (5 bases). The length of the CDR3 is 16 residues. Germline values: CDR1 SQVTM, CDR2 ANQGSEA. V gave up 1 base and J gave up 4 bases, with 17 bases separating them. This CDR3 reads CSVEANLGTGGNTIYF. The CDR3 DNA reads TGCAGCGTTGAAGCGAACTTAGGGACGGGCGGAAACACCATATATTTT.

Points on this clone: Other DNA sequences in the sample encode the same CDR3. The chain carries TRBV7-2 and TRBJ1-3; D might be TRBD1 (6 bases). The CDR3 covers 15 residues. The germline V and J ends were trimmed by 5 bases and 3 bases, with 14 bases remaining between them. CDR1 is SGHTA and CDR2 is FQGNSA in the germline V gene. For the CDR3, the DNA is TGTGCCAGCAGCCGGCTAGGGGGGAATGGAAACACCATATATTTT. Its protein is CASSRLGGNGNTIYF.

V gene TRBV13 combines with J gene TRBJ2-2; the D gene could be TRBD1 or TRBD2 (5 bases each). Trimming took 4 bases from V and 4 from J, leaving 31 bases between them. This CDR3 has 21 residues. Germline CDR1 is PRHDT and CDR2 is FYEKMQ (reference sequence). The DNA of the CDR3 is TGTGCCAGCAGCTCCACGCGAGAACCACTCCCACCGGGGCGTAGCACCGGGGAGCTGTTTTTT. Residues: CASSSTREPLPPGRSTGELFF.

The chain has TRBV9 and TRBJ2-2; TRBD1 is a possible D gene (7 bases). V was trimmed by 0 bases and J by 2 bases, leaving 14 bases between them. The CDR3 has 17 amino acids. Germline V gene sequence: CDR1 SGDLS, CDR2 YYNGEE. CDR3 bases: TGTGCCAGCAGCGTAGGAGCAGGGGGGATAAACACCGGGGAGCTGTTTTTT. Translating gives CASSVGAGGINTGELFF.

The chain combines TRBV5-6 with TRBJ1-5, with D possibly matching TRBD1 (5 bases). Per the germline V gene, CDR1 is SGHDT and CDR2 is YYEEEE. This CDR3 is built from 15 residues. V was pared by 6 bases and J by 8 bases, with 21 bases between. The CDR3 DNA reads TGTGCCAGCACCACCTGGGACCTACGGCGGGAGCCCCAGCATTTT. Translating gives CASTTWDLRREPQHF. Full variable domain (missing parts from reference TRBV5-6 and TRBJ1-5): DAGVTQSPTHLIKTRGQQVTLRCSPKSGHDTVSWYQQALGQGPQFIFQYYEEEERQRGNFPDRFSGHQFPNYSSELNVNALLLGDSALYLCASTTWDLRREPQHFGDGTRLSIL.

This chain's CDR3 is CASGPWTHNEQFF. DNA of the CDR3: TGTGCCAGCGGACCGTGGACCCACAATGAGCAGTTCTTC. The chain links TRBV7-9 to TRBJ2-1, with D uncertain. Deletions cut 8 bases from V and 5 bases from J, with 13 bases between. CDR3 length: 13 residues. Germline V CDR1 and CDR2: SEHNR, FQNEAQ (reference sequence).

The V gene is TRBV21-1, the J gene TRBJ2-2. TRBV21-1 is a pseudogene segment. The CDR3 has 18 residues. CDR3 amino acids: CASSKFRIGPRNTGELFF. CDR3 bases: TGTGCCAGCAGCAAGTTTCGGATTGGACCGAGGAACACCGGGGAGCTGTTTTTT.

J is TRBJ2-7 and V is TRBV7-8; weak D call: TRBD1 (5 bases). The CDR3 sequence is 12 residues long. Trimming shortened V by 0 bases and J by 11 bases, and 11 bases separated the two germline ends. Germline V gene data show CDR1 as SGHVS and CDR2 as FQNEAQ. CDR3 in amino acids: CASSLAQGRKYF. CDR3 bases: TGTGCCAGCAGCTTAGCGCAGGGCCGAAAGTACTTC.

The chain couples TRBV2 to TRBJ2-3; D is unclear. CDR1 and CDR2 (germline): SNHLY, FYNNEI. Deletions cut 1 base from V and 4 bases from J, with 9 bases between. The CDR3 runs to 14 residues. The DNA of the CDR3 is TGTGCCAGCAGTGAAGGGTGGGTGGCAGATACGCAGTATTTT. It yields the protein CASSEGWVADTQYF.

The rearrangement links TRBV5-1 to TRBJ2-2; D gene ambiguous. The ends were cut back, 5 bases at V and 10 bases at J, with 9 bases in the middle. This CDR3 has 11 amino acids. Germline-derived CDR1 and CDR2 are SGHRS and YFSETQ. The CDR3 here is CASSSFEELFF. The CDR3 DNA reads as TGCGCCAGCAGTAGTTTTGAGGAGCTGTTTTTT.

This chain's CDR3 is CASSPTGLAGGLDEQYF. CDR3 coding DNA: TGTGCCAGCAGTCCCACGGGACTAGCGGGAGGCTTGGACGAGCAGTACTTC. The chain joins TRBV27 to TRBJ2-7; 15 bases are shared with TRBD2. The trim removed 5 bases at V and 5 bases at J, leaving 10 bases unmatched. CDR3 length equals 17 residues. CDR1 is MNHEY and CDR2 is SMNVEV in the germline V gene (reference sequence).

The chain links TRBV7-9 to TRBJ2-5, with 10 bases that match TRBD1. The CDR3 consists of 16 residues. Unmatched junction bases numbered 7, after V lost 4 bases and J lost 2 bases. Germline CDR1 SEHNR, CDR2 FQNEAQ (reference sequence). CDR3 protein: CASSSPRDRGQETQYF. The CDR3 DNA reads TGTGCCAGCAGCTCGCCCCGGGACAGGGGACAAGAGACCCAGTACTTC.

V is TRBV10-3 and J is TRBJ2-7; a weak D match, TRBD2 (6 bases). CDR3 size: 13 residues. Deletions cut 0 bases from V and 3 bases from J, with 6 bases between. Germline values: CDR1 ENHRY, CDR2 SYGVKD. CDR3 loop: CAISESGGYEQYF. The DNA of the CDR3 is TGTGCCATCAGTGAGTCCGGGGGCTACGAGCAGTACTTC.

The rearrangement joins TRBV27 to TRBJ2-3; 16 bases are shared with TRBD2. The CDR3 is 19 amino acids. CDR1 and CDR2 (germline): MNHEY, SMNVEV (reference sequence). The J segment lost 3 bases and the V segment lost 3 bases, leaving 9 bases of the junction unmatched. The CDR3 DNA reads TGTGCCAGCAGTTTGGAGCCGGGACTAGCGGGGGGGGTTACAGATACGCAGTATTTT. Amino acid sequence: CASSLEPGLAGGVTDTQYF.

V is TRBV28 and J is TRBJ1-2; no reliable D call. This CDR3 has 14 amino acids. Per the germline V gene, CDR1 is MDHEN and CDR2 is SYDVKM. Trimming removed 3 bases at V and 4 bases at J, with 12 bases between. The DNA for the CDR3 is TGTGCCAGCAGTTTGGGAACGCGATCCTATGGCTACACCTTC. This translates into CASSLGTRSYGYTF.

This chain connects TRBV4-1 to TRBJ2-1; D is uncertain. Germline V gene data show CDR1 as MGHRA and CDR2 as YSYEKL. Trimming removed 1 base from V and 0 bases from J, with 7 bases in between. This CDR3 has 15 residues. The DNA for the CDR3 is TGCGCCAGCAGCCAAGGTTCCAGCTCCTACAATGAGCAGTTCTTC. Its protein product is CASSQGSSSYNEQFF.

The chain couples TRBV9 to TRBJ2-1; 7 bases match TRBD2. The junction had 9 bases not matched to a gene; V was cut back by 1 base and J by 8 bases. Germline-derived CDR1 and CDR2 are SGDLS and YYNGEE. CDR3 length equals 15 residues. CDR3 loop: CASSVRTGGPDEQFF. The CDR3 DNA follows: TGTGCCAGCAGCGTAAGAACGGGAGGCCCCGATGAGCAGTTCTTC.